This TCR beta chain emerged from a study of blood T cell repertoires in COVID-19. Overall study context: Material from acute and convalescent COVID-19 was sourced from the United States, Italy and Spain. The analysed material was cDNA or gDNA that came from T cells, B-cell-depleted T cells, or PBMCs.

This clone appeared once. Germline CDR1 and CDR2: SQVTM and ANQGSEA. This CDR3 region has 14 residues. Trimming pared 7 bases from V and 0 bases from J, leaving 13 bases between. Per the original data handling: Researchers report that nucleated cell counts were estimated from reference gene primer amplification. The method was immunoSEQ multiplex PCR; TCRdb's version includes in-frame clones alone and lacks a portion of them. The DNA gave D and trimming, while V, J and clone size come from that table. The sample yields around 20,000 clones, approximately 87% seen once. What was sequenced was peripheral blood. The chain has TRBV29-1 and TRBJ2-1; D uncertain. This receptor was identified in a human donor in a cohort sampled during active COVID-19. The DNA of the CDR3 is TGCAGCGCCCCCGGGTATGACTCCTACAATGAGCAGTTCTTC. This translates into CSAPGYDSYNEQFF.